These 28 T cell receptor beta chains were all obtained from the same sample, sequenced in a study of OX40 agonist ivuxolimab in advanced cancers. Using immunoSEQ multiplex PCR, the repertoire was profiled, and TCRdb retains in-frame clones only, with some absent. Of tens of thousands of clones in the sample, roughly 84% are singletons; the top ten hold roughly 7.9%. The sample here was CD4+ or CD8+ T cells sorted from blood, taken in a trial of the OX40 agonist ivuxolimab. These receptors were taken from an adult with an advanced solid tumor such as melanoma, head and neck, liver or kidney cancer.

The rearrangement links TRBV28 to TRBJ1-5; D uncertain. Germline V gene lookup returns CDR1 MDHEN and CDR2 SYDVKM. The CDR3 runs to 13 residues. V lost 6 bases to trimming and J lost 6 bases, with 12 bases between them. As DNA, the CDR3 is TGTGCCAGCAGCCCTGTCCGGGTTCAGCCCCAGCATTTT. Encoded protein: CASSPVRVQPQHF. Combining the CDR3 with reference TRBV28 and TRBJ1-5 gives the whole variable domain DVKVTQSSRYLVKRTGEKVFLECVQDMDHENMFWYRQDPGLGLRLIYFSYDVKMKEKGDIPEGYSVSREKKERFSLILESASTNQTSMYLCASSPVRVQPQHFGDGTRLSIL.

This chain uses TRBV28 with TRBJ1-2; TRBD1 aligns across 9 bases. There are 16 residues in the CDR3. Germline assignment: CDR1 MDHEN and CDR2 SYDVKM. V trimming: 3 bases; J trimming: 4 bases; junction bases outside the gene matches: 9. CDR3 loop: CASSFRGGQGIYGYTF. The CDR3 DNA reads as TGTGCCAGCAGTTTCAGGGGGGGACAGGGCATCTATGGCTACACCTTC.

The CDR3 nucleotides are TGTGCCAGCAGCCAAGACGGGGGGGGCACAGATACGCAGTATTTT. This encodes CASSQDGGGTDTQYF. This chain uses TRBV4-2 with TRBJ2-3; 8 bases are shared with TRBD2. The germline V gene has CDR1 LGHNA and CDR2 YNFKEQ. J gave up 1 base and V 0 bases, and 0 bases lay outside the gene matches. The CDR3 length is 15 residues.

The chain links TRBV4-2 to TRBJ2-3, with TRBD1 matching over 10 bases. The CDR3 length is 16 residues. The J segment lost 5 bases and the V segment lost 2 bases, leaving 7 bases of the junction unmatched. The germline CDR1 and CDR2 sequences are LGHNA and YNFKEQ. The CDR3 loop is CASSQPGQGHQDTQYF. CDR3 coding DNA: TGTGCCAGCAGCCAACCGGGACAGGGGCACCAAGATACGCAGTATTTT.

The table lists this clone with a count of one. V and J are TRBV29-1 and TRBJ2-1; TRBD1 agrees at 9 bases. The CDR3 runs to 14 residues. J gave up 4 bases and V 5 bases, and 6 bases lay outside the gene matches. CDR1 and CDR2 (germline): SQVTM, ANQGSEA. The CDR3 sequence: CSVPRDRAYNEQFF. The CDR3 DNA reads TGCAGCGTTCCCCGGGACAGGGCGTACAATGAGCAGTTCTTC.

To note about this clone: Other DNA sequences in this sample translate to the same CDR3. The rearrangement joins TRBV7-3 to TRBJ1-1; no definite D call. The CDR3 loop spans 14 amino acids. The ends were cut back, 2 bases at V and 1 base at J, with 8 bases in the middle. CDR1 and CDR2 (germline): SGHTA, FQGTGA. This chain's CDR3 is CASSLGGENTEAFF. CDR3 in DNA: TGTGCCAGCAGCTTAGGCGGAGAGAACACTGAAGCTTTCTTT. The whole variable domain, filled in from reference TRBV7-3 and TRBJ1-1, reads GAGVSQTPSNKVTEKGKYVELRCDPISGHTALYWYRQSLGQGPEFLIYFQGTGAADDSGLPNDRFFAVRPEGSVSTLKIQRTERGDSAVYLCASSLGGENTEAFFGQGTRLTVV.

The gene calls are TRBV14 and TRBJ2-1; TRBD2 matches 14 bases. The trim removed 3 bases at V and 10 bases at J, leaving 8 bases unmatched. Germline loops: CDR1 SGHDN, CDR2 FVKESK. The CDR3 totals 16 residues. In nucleotides, the CDR3 is TGTGCCAGCAGCCACTTAGGGACTAGCGGGAGAGAGGAGCAGTTCTTC. Amino acids: CASSHLGTSGREEQFF.

This chain connects TRBV6-5 to TRBJ1-1, with a tentative D call TRBD1 (5 bases). CDR3 length: 13 amino acids. CDR1 and CDR2 (germline): MNHEY, SVGAGI. V was clipped by 7 bases and J by 1 base, with 10 bases between them. The CDR3 reads CASTGRANTEAFF. The CDR3 nucleotides are TGTGCCAGCACTGGCAGGGCGAACACTGAAGCTTTCTTT.

This clone has only one observation. This sequence joins TRBV5-1 and TRBJ1-2; D is ambiguous. The CDR3 has 15 residues. V lost 2 bases to trimming and J lost 8 bases, with 19 bases between them. Germline values: CDR1 SGHRS, CDR2 YFSETQ. CDR3 nucleotides: TGCGCCAGCAGCTTACGTAACAGACCTTCGGAAGGCTACACCTTC. This sequence encodes CASSLRNRPSEGYTF.

The J gene is TRBJ2-7, the V gene TRBV5-1, with D possibly being TRBD1 or TRBD2 (5 bases each). With 3 bases removed from V and 3 bases from J, the gap between germline ends came to 16 bases. This CDR3 is built from 15 residues. Germline CDR1 is SGHRS and CDR2 is YFSETQ. The CDR3 DNA is TGCGCCAGCAGCTCAATCCGGGACCGCCGCTACGAGCAGTACTTC. Translating it yields CASSSIRDRRYEQYF.

The chain carries TRBV6-1 and TRBJ2-5; 7 bases are shared with TRBD1. With 5 bases clipped from V and 3 bases from J, the junction kept 3 bases outside the gene matches. The germline V gene has CDR1 MNHNS and CDR2 SASEGT. The CDR3 covers 13 residues. DNA for the CDR3: TGTGCCAGCAGTTTCGACAGGGAAGAGACCCAGTACTTC. Protein sequence: CASSFDREETQYF.

This chain links TRBV28 with TRBJ1-6; 9 bases fit TRBD1. Germline V gene sequence: CDR1 MDHEN, CDR2 SYDVKM. With V trimmed by 6 bases and J by 10 bases, 7 bases remained unmatched. This CDR3 has 14 amino acids. The CDR3 DNA sequence: TGTGCCAGCAGCGGACAGGGGATCATCTCACCCCTCCACTTT. This gives the protein CASSGQGIISPLHF. The full variable domain, its missing parts supplied by reference TRBV28 and TRBJ1-6, is DVKVTQSSRYLVKRTGEKVFLECVQDMDHENMFWYRQDPGLGLRLIYFSYDVKMKEKGDIPEGYSVSREKKERFSLILESASTNQTSMYLCASSGQGIISPLHFGNGTRLTVT.

J is TRBJ2-1 and V is TRBV7-9, with 9 bases identical to TRBD1. There are 16 residues in the CDR3. The V and J ends lost 2 bases and 5 bases, in that order; junction bases with no gene match: 7. Germline V gene sequence: CDR1 SEHNR, CDR2 FQNEAQ (reference sequence). CDR3 in DNA: TGTGCCAGCAGCTTACACCCGGACAGGGGTGACAATGAGCAGTTCTTC. Translation: CASSLHPDRGDNEQFF. Full variable domain (outside the CDR3, taken from reference TRBV7-9 and TRBJ2-1): DTGVSQNPRHKITKRGQNVTFRCDPISEHNRLYWYRQTLGQGPEFLTYFQNEAQLEKSRLLSDRFSAERPKGSFSTLEIQRTEQGDSAMYLCASSLHPDRGDNEQFFGPGTRLTVL.

The chain has TRBV28 and TRBJ2-7; 7 nucleotides agree with TRBD1. The germline V gene encodes CDR1 MDHEN and CDR2 SYDVKM. The ends lost 5 bases at V and 2 bases at J; junction bases unmatched: 3. This CDR3 is built from 13 residues. In DNA form, the CDR3 reads TGTGCCAGCAGTCTCCAGGGGGCCTACGAGCAGTACTTC. Its translation is CASSLQGAYEQYF. The whole variable domain, remainder taken from reference TRBV28 and TRBJ2-7, is DVKVTQSSRYLVKRTGEKVFLECVQDMDHENMFWYRQDPGLGLRLIYFSYDVKMKEKGDIPEGYSVSREKKERFSLILESASTNQTSMYLCASSLQGAYEQYFGPGTRLTVT.

This chain connects TRBV19 to TRBJ2-2; D is undetermined. In germline, CDR1 is LNHDA, CDR2 SQIVND (reference sequence). The length of the CDR3 is 15 residues. With 4 bases removed from V and 2 bases from J, the gap between germline ends came to 11 bases. Here the CDR3 reads CASSTRWRNTGELFF. CDR3 coding DNA: TGTGCCAGTAGTACCCGTTGGCGAAACACCGGGGAGCTGTTTTTT.

The rearrangement joins TRBV7-2 to TRBJ2-3; 7 nucleotides line up with TRBD2. Germline CDR1 is SGHTA and CDR2 is FQGNSA. The CDR3 is 16 amino acids. J lost 5 bases, V lost 6 bases, and 14 bases had no gene match. This CDR3 reads CASSKGTTPLRDTQYF. The CDR3 DNA reads TGTGCCAGCAGTAAAGGGACTACCCCTCTGCGAGATACGCAGTATTTT. Combining the CDR3 with reference TRBV7-2 and TRBJ2-3 gives the whole variable domain GAGVSQSPSNKVTEKGKDVELRCDPISGHTALYWYRQSLGQGLEFLIYFQGNSAPDKSGLPSDRFSAERTGGSVSTLTIQRTQQEDSAVYLCASSKGTTPLRDTQYFGPGTRLTVL.

This clone was picked up a small number of times. V and J are TRBV15 and TRBJ1-5; D might be TRBD1 (6 bases). The germline V gene has CDR1 LNHNV and CDR2 YYDKDF (reference sequence). The length of the CDR3 is 13 residues. V lost 5 bases and J lost 6, with 11 bases in between. In DNA form, the CDR3 reads TGTGCCACCAGCTGGGGGGCTGGTCAGCCCCAGCATTTT. Protein product: CATSWGAGQPQHF. Drawing the rest from reference TRBV15 and TRBJ1-5, the complete variable domain is DAMVIQNPRYQVTQFGKPVTLSCSQTLNHNVMYWYQQKSSQAPKLLFHYYDKDFNNEADTPDNFQSRRPNTSFCFLDIRSPGLGDTAMYLCATSWGAGQPQHFGDGTRLSIL.

The V and J genes are TRBV7-6 and TRBJ2-7, with no clear D. V was shortened by 5 bases and J by 5 bases, with 16 bases between the two germline ends. CDR1 and CDR2 from the germline V gene are SGHVS and FNYEAQ. The CDR3 is 14 residues long. The CDR3 loop reads CASSDRVPGHEQYF. CDR3 in DNA: TGTGCCAGCAGCGACCGGGTCCCCGGACACGAGCAGTACTTC.

This clone was counted a few times. The CDR3 spells CASSLGEGHQPQHF. The CDR3 DNA reads as TGTGCCAGCAGCTTAGGAGAGGGCCATCAGCCCCAGCATTTT. The chain links TRBV7-6 to TRBJ1-5; unclear D gene. The V gene lost 1 base and the J gene lost 5 bases, with 9 bases spanning the gap. Germline-derived CDR1 and CDR2 are SGHVS and FNYEAQ. This CDR3 is built from 14 residues.

The rearrangement links TRBV10-3 to TRBJ2-7; 10 bases are a match to TRBD1. The CDR3 is 14 amino acids. With V trimmed by 3 bases and J by 6 bases, 5 bases remained unmatched. Germline V gives CDR1 ENHRY, CDR2 SYGVKD. CDR3 sequence: CAISEIGQGVEQYF. CDR3 nucleotide sequence: TGTGCCATCAGTGAAATAGGACAGGGGGTCGAGCAGTACTTC.

This sequence joins TRBV6-1 and TRBJ1-2; D remains unclear. CDR3 length equals 14 residues. V was cut by 7 bases and J by 0 bases, with 12 bases left in between. Germline loops: CDR1 MNHNS, CDR2 SASEGT. The DNA for the CDR3 is TGTGCCAGCACGGGAAGTTTACCTAACTATGGCTACACCTTC. Its protein is CASTGSLPNYGYTF.

The genes are TRBV5-1 and TRBJ2-7; TRBD1 matches 7 bases. Germline trimming cut 5 bases from V and 1 base from J; bases unmatched to any gene: 3. The germline V gene has CDR1 SGHRS and CDR2 YFSETQ. The CDR3 totals 13 residues. The CDR3 DNA reads as TGCGCCAGCAGTCGGACAGGTTCCTACGAGCAGTACTTC. Translation: CASSRTGSYEQYF.

The genes are TRBV5-8 and TRBJ2-1, with D possibly being TRBD1 (6 bases). The germline CDR1 and CDR2 sequences are SGHTS and YDEGEE. The CDR3 has 15 residues. V gave up 3 bases and J gave up 0 bases, with 10 bases separating them. CDR3: CASSSGVSSYNEQFF. Here the CDR3 DNA reads TGTGCCAGCAGCTCAGGGGTAAGCTCCTACAATGAGCAGTTCTTC.

This rearrangement joins TRBV10-3 to TRBJ2-1; TRBD1 aligns across 9 bases. This CDR3 contains 17 residues. In germline, CDR1 is ENHRY, CDR2 SYGVKD. Trimming took 0 bases from V and 3 from J; bases not matched to a gene: 6. For the CDR3, the DNA is TGTGCCATCAGTGAGTCCAGGACAGGGGTTAGCTACAATGAGCAGTTCTTC. It codes for CAISESRTGVSYNEQFF.

This chain connects TRBV5-1 to TRBJ1-2; D might be TRBD1 (6 bases). Per germline, CDR1 SGHRS and CDR2 YFSETQ. This CDR3 spans 15 amino acids. V lost 3 bases, J lost 4 bases, and 16 bases lay in between. The CDR3 region is CASSWGGRASYGYTF. Written as DNA, the CDR3 is TGCGCCAGCAGCTGGGGGGGCAGGGCCAGCTATGGCTACACCTTC.

The V and J genes are TRBV7-2 and TRBJ2-5; 10 nucleotides agree with TRBD2. The V and J ends lost 2 bases and 5 bases, in that order; junction bases with no gene match: 8. The CDR3 sequence is 16 residues long. The germline CDR1 and CDR2 sequences are SGHTA and FQGNSA. This CDR3 reads CASSLLKAGGGETQYF. The CDR3 DNA follows: TGTGCCAGCAGCTTACTAAAAGCGGGAGGGGGCGAGACCCAGTACTTC.

V and J are TRBV6-5 and TRBJ2-4; 9 nucleotides agree with TRBD2. CDR1 is MNHEY and CDR2 is SVGAGI in the germline V gene. The CDR3 loop spans 16 amino acids. The J segment lost 0 bases and the V segment lost 4 bases, leaving 4 bases of the junction unmatched. The CDR3 loop is CASSWTSEKAKNIQYF. CDR3 in DNA: TGTGCCAGCAGTTGGACTAGCGAGAAAGCCAAAAACATTCAGTACTTC.

This chain connects TRBV18 to TRBJ1-1; TRBD1 is a possible D gene (6 bases). Germline V gene sequence: CDR1 KGHSH, CDR2 LQKENI. Trimming stripped 6 bases from V and 4 bases from J, with 21 bases between. CDR3 size: 16 residues. The chain's CDR3 is CASSPAWGGVPTEAFF. In DNA, the CDR3 is TGTGCCAGCTCCCCCGCCTGGGGGGGCGTTCCCACTGAAGCTTTCTTT.